The 14 T cell receptor beta chains presented below share a single source sample, sequenced in a study of cytomegalovirus exposure and HLA in healthy donors. Profiling relied on immunoSEQ multiplex PCR, and the TCRdb table lists in-frame clones only, not all of them. The sample shows about 110,000 clones, about 87% of them seen only once. The sample taken for sequencing was PBMCs. These receptors were taken from a woman between 18 and 29 years old in good health and CMV-seropositive.

CDR3 nucleotides: TGTGCCAGCAGTTTAGGGCAGGGTGGTGGTGGCTACACCTTC. Its protein is CASSLGQGGGGYTF. The rearrangement uses TRBV27 and TRBJ1-2; a possible D gene is TRBD1 (5 bases). Germline-derived CDR1 and CDR2 are MNHEY and SMNVEV (reference sequence). Trimming took off 2 bases at V and 7 bases at J, with 14 bases between the two ends. CDR3 length: 14 residues.

The chain uses TRBV4-3 and TRBJ2-6; D gene ambiguous. Germline loops: CDR1 LGHNA, CDR2 YSLEER. The CDR3 contains 16 residues. The ends were cut back, 0 bases at V and 2 bases at J, with 8 bases in the middle. CDR3 DNA: TGCGCCAGCAGCCAAGAATATGAGCCTGGGGCCAACGTCCTGACTTTC. Residues: CASSQEYEPGANVLTF.

The genes are TRBV4-2 and TRBJ1-2, with D possibly TRBD1 on 5 matching bases. Looked up from germline, CDR1 is LGHNA and CDR2 is YNFKEQ. Between the trimmed V and J ends, which lost 0 bases and 8 bases, there was a span of 16 bases. This CDR3 comprises 15 residues. The CDR3 region is CASSQDSPRARGYTF. The CDR3 bases are TGTGCCAGCAGCCAAGATTCTCCCAGGGCCCGAGGCTACACCTTC.

This sequence joins TRBV6-1 and TRBJ1-5, with D unclear. From germline, CDR1 is MNHNS and CDR2 SASEGT. The CDR3 is 13 amino acids. V was clipped by 8 bases and J by 6 bases, with 14 bases between them. This CDR3 is CASELGEIQPQHF. In nucleotides, the CDR3 is TGTGCCAGCGAGCTCGGGGAAATTCAGCCCCAGCATTTT.

The chain couples TRBV29-1 to TRBJ2-1; 8 bases align to TRBD2. The CDR3 covers 14 residues. Unmatched junction bases numbered 13, after V lost 7 bases and J lost 8 bases. The germline CDR1 and CDR2 sequences are SQVTM and ANQGSEA. CDR3 DNA: TGCAGCGGATTAAGCGGGGGTTTTGTAGATGAGCAGTTCTTC. Translation gives CSGLSGGFVDEQFF.

The chain carries TRBV14 and TRBJ1-6; a possible D gene is TRBD1 (6 bases). Germline V gives CDR1 SGHDN, CDR2 FVKESK. V was clipped by 3 bases and J by 4 bases, with 10 bases between them. This CDR3 has 15 residues. This chain's CDR3 is CASSHGTRYNSPLHF. As DNA, the CDR3 is TGTGCCAGCAGCCACGGGACACGGTATAATTCACCCCTCCACTTT.

J is TRBJ1-3 and V is TRBV6-1; D is perhaps TRBD1 (5 bases). The germline V gene has CDR1 MNHNS and CDR2 SASEGT. CDR3 length: 17 amino acids. Trimming took off 0 bases at V and 5 bases at J, with 17 bases between the two ends. This chain's CDR3 is CASSEAGIQVKRNTIYF. The CDR3 DNA is TGTGCCAGCAGTGAAGCGGGGATACAGGTGAAAAGAAACACCATATATTTT.

J is TRBJ2-5 and V is TRBV27, with TRBD1 matching 7 bases. The CDR3 length is 14 residues. Germline CDR1 is MNHEY and CDR2 is SMNVEV (reference sequence). V lost 5 bases to trimming and J lost 3 bases; unmatched junction nucleotides: 6. CDR3 coding DNA: TGTGCCAGCAGTACCTCGACAGGGAAAGAGACCCAGTACTTC. Translating it yields CASSTSTGKETQYF.

V usage is TRBV7-5 and J usage is TRBJ2-5; whether TRBD1, the table's D call, matches the DNA was not checked. TRBV7-5 is reported as a pseudogene. CDR3 length: 18 residues. CDR3 loop: CARSALRGDRGTQETQYF. As DNA, the CDR3 is TGTGCCAGAAGCGCCCTTAGAGGCGACAGGGGAACCCAAGAGACCCAGTACTTC.

This rearrangement joins TRBV28 to TRBJ2-5; possible D gene TRBD1, 6 bases. There are 23 residues in the CDR3. Germline V lookup: CDR1 MDHEN, CDR2 SYDVKM. V gave up 2 bases and J gave up 5 bases, with 39 bases separating them. The CDR3 is CASSLTGTSNGGLTRWRLETQYF. The CDR3 nucleotides read TGTGCCAGCAGTTTAACAGGAACGTCGAATGGGGGCTTAACGCGATGGAGGTTGGAGACCCAGTACTTC.

This clone was observed a few times. The chain employs TRBV7-9 and TRBJ1-5; 7 nucleotides line up with TRBD1. This CDR3 is 17 amino acids long. Germline CDR1 is SEHNR and CDR2 is FQNEAQ (reference sequence). The ends lost 4 bases at V and 5 bases at J; junction bases unmatched: 14. CDR3 DNA sequence: TGTGCCAGCAGCTCTGGAATCGGGGACAGATCCCATCAGCCCCAGCATTTT. Translating gives CASSSGIGDRSHQPQHF.

The chain carries TRBV7-9 and TRBJ2-2, with D possibly TRBD1 on 5 matching bases. The CDR3 contains 15 residues. Germline CDR1 reads SEHNR; CDR2 reads FQNEAQ (reference sequence). V shed 5 bases and J shed 4 bases, with 14 bases lying between them. The CDR3 DNA sequence: TGTGCCAGCAGCAATTCAGGGTATTCCACCGGGGAGCTGTTTTTT. This codes for CASSNSGYSTGELFF.

The chain joins TRBV25-1 to TRBJ2-3; 9 nucleotides align to TRBD2. Looked up from germline, CDR1 is MGHDK and CDR2 is SYGVNS. The CDR3 totals 18 residues. The trim removed 1 base at V and 2 bases at J, leaving 10 bases unmatched. DNA for the CDR3: TGTGCCAGCAGTGAATCGCCCCAGCGGGGGGACACCACAGATACGCAGTATTTT. Translating gives CASSESPQRGDTTDTQYF.

This chain links TRBV29-1 with TRBJ2-5; tentative D call: TRBD1 (6 bases). The CDR3 has 12 residues. The V end was cut by 6 bases, the J end by 1 base, with 9 bases between. Germline-derived CDR1 and CDR2 are SQVTM and ANQGSEA. CDR3 bases: TGCAGCGTGAGGGACACCCAAGAGACCCAGTACTTC. Translation gives CSVRDTQETQYF.